These T cell receptor beta chains were read from a single sample in a study of T cells in Graves' hyperthyroidism and ophthalmopathy. One entry per CDR3 protein, called by TCRdb with MiXCR from the multiplex PCR reads. The data hold 200,000 to 250,000 distinct CDR3 sequences, with 17% observed a single time. The material sequenced was blood. Receptor source: a woman aged 50 to 60 with Graves' hyperthyroidism. Each CDR3 is given with its conserved first and last residue. A clone size is listed for some rows: how often the clone was seen (once, few, many), or a class if it is expanded.

TRBV20-1	many	TRBJ1-1	CSATQGAPNTEAFF
TRBV18	-	TRBJ2-1	CASSFFVRPEYNEQFF
TRBV9	once	TRBJ2-3	CASSVSPPDTQYF
TRBV7-3	-	TRBJ1-3	CASSSGTGPGNTIYF
TRBV6-1	-	TRBJ2-3	CASSESGLRSPDTQYF
TRBV28	few	TRBJ1-1	CASSLLDGGVTEAFF
TRBV10-1	few	TRBJ1-1	CASSPRQGAEAFF
TRBV28	-	TRBJ2-7	CASRPAGQIYEQYF
TRBV11-3	many	TRBJ1-4	CASSLDSAGEKLFF
TRBV2	many	TRBJ1-5	CASSTTGGSNQPQHF
TRBV2	-	TRBJ2-1	CASSDLAGDEQFF
TRBV20-1	-	TRBJ2-3	CSARPISGRLADTQYF
TRBV12-3/TRBV12-4	many	TRBJ2-7	CASRLGTTYEQYF
TRBV20-1	-	TRBJ1-1	CSARDWTSNTEAFF
TRBV24-1	-	TRBJ1-5	CATRGGVNQPQHF
TRBV20-1	-	-	CSARDRTSVGAYEQFF
TRBV20-1	few	TRBJ2-7	CSAPRQGREQYF
TRBV5-8	few	TRBJ2-7	CAVGAFNYEQYF
TRBV12-3/TRBV12-4	many	TRBJ1-2	CATTKQNLHGYTF
TRBV20-1	many	TRBJ1-1	CSARTHRALNTEAFF
TRBV7-2	many	TRBJ2-5	CASSPGAAVETQYF
TRBV7-9	few	TRBJ2-6	CASSSQGAGANVLTF
TRBV12-3/TRBV12-4	many	TRBJ2-7	CASSGDRGLYEQYF
TRBV5-1	few	TRBJ2-7	CASSSLGAYEQYF
TRBV4-2	few	TRBJ1-6	CASSRRPGTGSGSPLHF
TRBV20-1	few	TRBJ1-1	CSARDRTANTEAFF
TRBV24-1	many	TRBJ2-5	CATSDPSSDQETQYF
TRBV27	few	TRBJ2-1	CASTTLRGTDPYNEQFF
TRBV3-1	-	TRBJ2-5	CASSPSTIQETQYF
TRBV30	-	TRBJ2-3	CAWSEGQGTDTQYF
TRBV11-2	-	TRBJ1-2	CASSPGGARIYGYTF
TRBV28	many	TRBJ2-5	CASSQFQETQYF
TRBV19	once	TRBJ2-6	CASSPATAGANVLTF
TRBV6-1	-	TRBJ2-2	CASTPTGGGVNTGELFF
TRBV18	many	TRBJ1-4	CASSPLPGDEKLFF
TRBV19	-	TRBJ1-2	CASSRTGWDGYTF
TRBV5-1	few	TRBJ2-6	CASSLVVTGGSGANVLTF
TRBV28	many	TRBJ2-1	CASSIGLAGRYNEQFF
TRBV28	many	TRBJ2-5	CASSLYKRETQYF
TRBV7-9	many	TRBJ2-3	CAGGASTDTQYF
TRBV7-9	many	TRBJ2-7	CASSGGRGYEQYF
TRBV20-1	-	TRBJ2-7	CSARDRGGASGSGYEQYF
TRBV7-3	few	TRBJ2-1	CASSSRGGGNNEQFF